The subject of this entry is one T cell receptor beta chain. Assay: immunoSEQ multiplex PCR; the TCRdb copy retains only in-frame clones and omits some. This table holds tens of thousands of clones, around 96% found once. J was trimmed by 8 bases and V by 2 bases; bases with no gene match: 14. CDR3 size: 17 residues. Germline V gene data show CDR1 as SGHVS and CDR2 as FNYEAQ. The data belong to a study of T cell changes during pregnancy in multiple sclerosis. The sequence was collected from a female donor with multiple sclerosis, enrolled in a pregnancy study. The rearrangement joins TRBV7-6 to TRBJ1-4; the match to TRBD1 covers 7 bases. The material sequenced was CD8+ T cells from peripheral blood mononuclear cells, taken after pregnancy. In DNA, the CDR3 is TGTGCCAGCAGCTTAAATGGGGGGCAGGGGGGAAACGAAAAACTGTTTTTT. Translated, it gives CASSLNGGQGGNEKLFF.